Listed here are 24 T cell receptor beta chains from one sample, sequenced in a study of cytomegalovirus exposure and HLA in healthy donors. PCR primers comprised 60 Vbeta and 13 Jbeta primers. TCRdb's copy holds only in-frame clones and misses some; the assay was immunoSEQ multiplex PCR. In the table there are fewer than 110,000 clones, roughly 79% of which are singletons. The sample comprised PBMCs. The receptor source for this set is a man aged 45-65 years in good health and CMV-seropositive.

The chain uses TRBV11-2 and TRBJ2-5, with D possibly matching TRBD1 (6 bases). The CDR3 has 14 residues. CDR1 is SGHAT, CDR2 FQNNGV, per germline. Trimming shortened V by 5 bases and J by 2 bases, and 12 bases separated the two germline ends. The CDR3 DNA reads TGTGCCAGCAGCCCCGGACAGTTTCAAGAGACCCAGTACTTC. This codes for CASSPGQFQETQYF.

The chain has TRBV7-3 and TRBJ1-6, with a tentative D call TRBD1 (6 bases). The germline V and J ends were trimmed by 2 bases and 9 bases, with 14 bases remaining between them. The V gene's germline CDR1 is SGHTA and CDR2 FQGTGA. The CDR3 is made up of 15 amino acids. CDR3 in amino acids: CASSLGQGLGSPLHF. The CDR3 coding sequence is TGTGCCAGCAGCTTAGGGCAGGGGTTAGGTTCACCCCTCCACTTT.

The genes are TRBV27 and TRBJ1-1, with 11 bases fitting TRBD1. The V segment lost 10 bases and the J segment 1 base; nucleotides outside the gene matches: 8. Per the germline V gene, CDR1 is MNHEY and CDR2 is SMNVEV (reference sequence). This CDR3 has 15 residues. The CDR3 DNA sequence: TGTGCCACCTGGACAGGGGGCAAGAGGAACACTGAAGCTTTCTTT. Its protein product is CATWTGGKRNTEAFF.

The DNA of the CDR3 is TGTGCCATCAGTGAACTCTCGGGCAGGGTCGTCTATGAGCAGTTCTTC. Translated, it gives CAISELSGRVVYEQFF. The V and J genes are TRBV10-3 and TRBJ2-1; possible D gene TRBD1, 5 bases. Germline CDR1 reads ENHRY; CDR2 reads SYGVKD. V was clipped by 3 bases and J by 8 bases, with 20 bases between them. This CDR3 is built from 16 residues.

The chain recombines TRBV10-3 with TRBJ2-3, with a possible D match to TRBD2 (6 bases). This CDR3 is 13 amino acids long. With 7 bases removed from V and 5 bases from J, the gap between germline ends came to 13 bases. The germline CDR1 and CDR2 sequences are ENHRY and SYGVKD. The CDR3 DNA is TGTGCCATCACCGAGGGAGCGGGAGATACGCAGTATTTT. Its protein product is CAITEGAGDTQYF.

This chain uses TRBV6-5 with TRBJ1-2; 7 nucleotides line up with TRBD1. CDR1 is MNHEY and CDR2 is SVGAGI in the germline V gene. Germline trimming cut 2 bases from V and 1 base from J; bases unmatched to any gene: 7. The CDR3 contains 16 residues. CDR3 protein: CASSYAVNRGNYGYTF. The CDR3 DNA is TGTGCCAGCAGTTACGCAGTAAACAGGGGTAACTATGGCTACACCTTC.

The CDR3 sequence is CASSQSRGQLSGNTIYF. In DNA form, the CDR3 reads TGTGCCAGCAGCCAATCGAGGGGACAGCTCTCTGGAAACACCATATATTTT. This chain joins TRBV16 and TRBJ1-3, with 7 bases aligning to TRBD1. V was clipped by 0 bases and J by 0 bases; unmatched bases: 5. The CDR3 has 17 residues. Germline V gene data show CDR1 as KGHSY and CDR2 as FQNENV.

The J gene is TRBJ2-7, the V gene TRBV7-3; 12 bases fit TRBD2. The CDR3 consists of 15 residues. Per germline, CDR1 SGHTA and CDR2 FQGTGA. The trim removed 6 bases at V and 3 bases at J, leaving 6 bases unmatched. The CDR3 protein is CASRWGGLAGYEQYF. CDR3 nucleotides: TGTGCCAGCAGATGGGGGGGACTAGCGGGCTACGAGCAGTACTTC.

The rearrangement links TRBV5-1 to TRBJ1-2; TRBD1 agrees at 7 bases. The CDR3 totals 14 residues. Losses at the gene ends were 4 bases for V and 6 bases for J; bases not matched to a gene: 9. Per germline, CDR1 SGHRS and CDR2 YFSETQ. CDR3 sequence reads: CASSRGTDEDGYTF. Written as DNA, the CDR3 is TGCGCCAGCAGCCGTGGGACAGATGAGGATGGCTACACCTTC.

The count of this clone is one. The chain employs TRBV7-2 and TRBJ2-2; 8 bases line up with TRBD2. CDR3 size: 16 residues. Trimming took 3 bases from V and 7 from J; bases not matched to a gene: 10. Germline V lookup: CDR1 SGHTA, CDR2 FQGNSA. The CDR3 protein is CASSFVAAGVRGELFF. The CDR3 DNA is TGTGCCAGCAGCTTCGTGGCAGCGGGAGTTCGCGGGGAGCTGTTTTTT.

The genes are TRBV27 and TRBJ2-3; TRBD2 is a possible D gene (5 bases). The CDR3 covers 13 residues. Germline CDR1 is MNHEY and CDR2 is SMNVEV (reference sequence). V was clipped by 8 bases and J by 1 base, with 10 bases between them. This chain's CDR3 is CASGSAGTDTQYF. The DNA for the CDR3 is TGTGCCAGCGGGTCAGCGGGCACAGATACGCAGTATTTT.

The chain combines TRBV30 with TRBJ2-1; D remains unclear. CDR1 GTSNPN and CDR2 SVGIG come from the germline V gene (reference sequence). Deletions cut 2 bases from V and 0 bases from J, with 11 bases between. The CDR3 consists of 15 residues. This CDR3 is CAWSFDISSYNEQFF. The CDR3 DNA sequence: TGTGCCTGGAGTTTCGACATTAGCTCCTACAATGAGCAGTTCTTC.

This chain links TRBV19 with TRBJ2-1, with D maybe TRBD2 (5 bases). Germline V gene lookup returns CDR1 LNHDA and CDR2 SQIVND (reference sequence). Between the trimmed V and J ends, which lost 3 bases and 15 bases, there was a span of 24 bases. This CDR3 has 15 amino acids. In DNA, the CDR3 is TGTGCCAGTAGTATTTCCCCTGTCCCCGGGGAGAGACTGTTCTTC. Its translation: CASSISPVPGERLFF.

The chain has TRBV29-1 and TRBJ2-1; 8 nucleotides align to TRBD1. The CDR3 totals 18 residues. From germline, CDR1 is SQVTM and CDR2 ANQGSEA. The V segment lost 0 bases and the J segment 2 bases; nucleotides outside the gene matches: 12. The CDR3 reads CSVEDQSPQGAPYNEQFF. DNA for the CDR3: TGCAGCGTTGAAGATCAAAGTCCTCAGGGGGCCCCCTACAATGAGCAGTTCTTC.

The chain combines TRBV5-1 with TRBJ1-1, with D perhaps TRBD1 (5 bases). The CDR3 is made up of 16 amino acids. Trimming stripped 4 bases from V and 1 base from J, with 17 bases between. Germline V gives CDR1 SGHRS, CDR2 YFSETQ. The CDR3 sequence: CASSTGHLGGNTEAFF. The CDR3 coding sequence is TGCGCCAGCAGCACGGGCCACCTCGGGGGGAACACTGAAGCTTTCTTT.

The chain carries TRBV19 and TRBJ2-1; the match to TRBD2 covers 10 bases. CDR1 LNHDA and CDR2 SQIVND come from the germline V gene (reference sequence). CDR3 size: 17 residues. The V and J ends lost 5 bases and 5 bases, in that order; junction bases with no gene match: 12. The CDR3 loop is CASSEQVGLAGDNEQFF. The CDR3 bases are TGTGCCAGTAGTGAACAGGTGGGGCTAGCGGGAGACAATGAGCAGTTCTTC.

The rearrangement uses TRBV27 and TRBJ2-7; the match to TRBD1 covers 8 bases. V was clipped by 8 bases and J by 2 bases; unmatched bases: 11. CDR1 is MNHEY, CDR2 SMNVEV, per germline (reference sequence). CDR3 length: 15 residues. This CDR3 reads CASRTFRQGPYEQYF. The CDR3 DNA reads as TGTGCCAGCCGTACCTTCAGACAGGGGCCCTACGAGCAGTACTTC.

This chain links TRBV5-1 with TRBJ2-1, with D possibly being TRBD1 (6 bases). The V end was cut by 0 bases, the J end by 5 bases, with 9 bases between. The germline V gene has CDR1 SGHRS and CDR2 YFSETQ. The CDR3 runs to 14 residues. The CDR3 coding sequence is TGCGCCAGCAGCTTGGGGCAGGGGCACAATGAGCAGTTCTTC. This gives the protein CASSLGQGHNEQFF.

V usage is TRBV29-1 and J usage is TRBJ2-1; 11 bases line up with TRBD1. Germline V gene sequence: CDR1 SQVTM, CDR2 ANQGSEA. V was clipped by 6 bases and J by 7 bases; unmatched bases: 20. The CDR3 covers 18 residues. The chain's CDR3 is CSVVGTGGQRGTQNEQFF. CDR3 coding DNA: TGCAGCGTCGTTGGGACAGGGGGACAGCGGGGTACCCAGAATGAGCAGTTCTTC.

V is TRBV27 and J is TRBJ2-7; 11 nucleotides match TRBD2. Per germline, CDR1 MNHEY and CDR2 SMNVEV (reference sequence). Trimming took 2 bases from V and 2 from J; bases not matched to a gene: 11. The CDR3 covers 18 residues. The CDR3 region is CASSLLAGGPEITYEQYF. The CDR3 bases are TGTGCCAGCAGTTTACTAGCGGGAGGACCCGAGATTACCTACGAGCAGTACTTC.

The chain links TRBV9 to TRBJ2-3, with 9 bases matching TRBD2. The CDR3 runs to 15 residues. Germline V gene lookup returns CDR1 SGDLS and CDR2 YYNGEE. With V trimmed by 0 bases and J by 8 bases, 7 bases remained unmatched. CDR3 in amino acids: CASSVESSGITTQYF. CDR3 nucleotides: TGTGCCAGCAGCGTAGAGTCTAGCGGGATCACTACGCAGTATTTT.

Only one count was recorded for this clone. The gene calls are TRBV19 and TRBJ2-7, with 7 bases lining up with TRBD1. Unmatched junction bases numbered 13, after V lost 6 bases and J lost 2 bases. CDR3 length equals 16 residues. The germline CDR1 and CDR2 sequences are LNHDA and SQIVND (reference sequence). CDR3 sequence reads: CASSTLDRDKPYEQYF. The CDR3 nucleotides read TGTGCCAGTAGCACTCTTGACAGGGACAAGCCCTACGAGCAGTACTTC. Using reference TRBV19 and TRBJ2-7 for the parts outside the CDR3, the full variable domain is DGGITQSPKYLFRKEGQNVTLSCEQNLNHDAMYWYRQDPGQGLRLIYYSQIVNDFQKGDIAEGYSVSREKKESFPLTVTSAQKNPTAFYLCASSTLDRDKPYEQYFGPGTRLTVT.

V usage is TRBV7-2 and J usage is TRBJ2-3; 8 positions match TRBD2. Trimming cost V 2 bases and J 3 bases; bases outside gene matches: 7. This CDR3 has 16 residues. CDR1 SGHTA and CDR2 FQGNSA come from the germline V gene. This chain's CDR3 is CASSLSGSGRTDTQYF. The CDR3 DNA reads as TGTGCCAGCAGCTTAAGCGGGAGTGGTCGTACAGATACGCAGTATTTT.

V usage is TRBV2 and J usage is TRBJ2-7, with 15 nucleotides matching TRBD2. Germline V lookup: CDR1 SNHLY, CDR2 FYNNEI. The V segment lost 8 bases and the J segment 0 bases; nucleotides outside the gene matches: 11. The CDR3 totals 18 residues. The CDR3 region has the DNA TGTGCCAGCTCCTCCGGGACTAGCGGGAGGTCTATCTCCTACGAGCAGTACTTC. Amino acids: CASSSGTSGRSISYEQYF.